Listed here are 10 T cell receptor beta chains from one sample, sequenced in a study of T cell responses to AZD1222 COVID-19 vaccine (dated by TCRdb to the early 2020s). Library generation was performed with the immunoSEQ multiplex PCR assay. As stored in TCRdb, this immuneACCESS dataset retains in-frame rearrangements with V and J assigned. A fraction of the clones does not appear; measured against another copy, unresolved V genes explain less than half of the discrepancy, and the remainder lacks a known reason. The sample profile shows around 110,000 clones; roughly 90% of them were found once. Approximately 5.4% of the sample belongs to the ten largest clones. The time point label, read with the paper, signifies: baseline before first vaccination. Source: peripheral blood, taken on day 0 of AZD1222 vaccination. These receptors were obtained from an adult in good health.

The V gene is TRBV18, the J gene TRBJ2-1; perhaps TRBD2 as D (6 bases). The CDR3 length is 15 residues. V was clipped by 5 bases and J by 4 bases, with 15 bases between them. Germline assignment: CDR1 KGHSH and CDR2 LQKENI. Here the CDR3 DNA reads TGTGCCAGCTCATACCCGGGAGTTCTGTACAATGAGCAGTTCTTC. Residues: CASSYPGVLYNEQFF.

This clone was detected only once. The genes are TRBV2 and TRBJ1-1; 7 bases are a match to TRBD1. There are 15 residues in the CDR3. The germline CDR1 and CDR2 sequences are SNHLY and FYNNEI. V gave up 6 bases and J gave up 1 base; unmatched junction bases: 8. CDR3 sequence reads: CASSFPGTENTEAFF. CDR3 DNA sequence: TGTGCCAGCAGCTTCCCCGGGACAGAGAACACTGAAGCTTTCTTT.

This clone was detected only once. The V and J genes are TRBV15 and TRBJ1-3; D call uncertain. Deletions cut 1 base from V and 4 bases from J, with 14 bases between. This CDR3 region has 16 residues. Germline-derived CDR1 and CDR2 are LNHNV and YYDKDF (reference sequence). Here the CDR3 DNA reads TGTGCCACCAGCAGAGCTGGGGTTTCAGGAGGAAACACCATATATTTT. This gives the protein CATSRAGVSGGNTIYF.

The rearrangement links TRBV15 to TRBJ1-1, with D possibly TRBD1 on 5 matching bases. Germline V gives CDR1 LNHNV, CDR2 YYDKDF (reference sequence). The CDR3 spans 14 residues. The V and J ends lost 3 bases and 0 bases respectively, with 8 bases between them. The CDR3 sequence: CATSSYRLNTEAFF. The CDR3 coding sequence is TGTGCCACCAGCAGCTACAGGCTGAACACTGAAGCTTTCTTT. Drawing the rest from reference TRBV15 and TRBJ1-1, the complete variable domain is DAMVIQNPRYQVTQFGKPVTLSCSQTLNHNVMYWYQQKSSQAPKLLFHYYDKDFNNEADTPDNFQSRRPNTSFCFLDIRSPGLGDTAMYLCATSSYRLNTEAFFGQGTRLTVV.

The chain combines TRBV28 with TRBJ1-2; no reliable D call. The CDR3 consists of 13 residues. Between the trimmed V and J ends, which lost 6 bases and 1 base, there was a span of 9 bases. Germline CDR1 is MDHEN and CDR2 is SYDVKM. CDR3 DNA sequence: TGTGCCAGCAGGCCGCCCAATAACTATGGCTACACCTTC. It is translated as CASRPPNNYGYTF.

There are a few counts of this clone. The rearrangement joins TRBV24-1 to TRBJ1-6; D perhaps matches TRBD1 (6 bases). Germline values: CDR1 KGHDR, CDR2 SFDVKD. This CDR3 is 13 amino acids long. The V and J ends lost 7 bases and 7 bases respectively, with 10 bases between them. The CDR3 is CATRDSLNSPLHF. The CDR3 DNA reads TGTGCCACCAGGGACAGCCTGAATTCACCCCTCCACTTT.

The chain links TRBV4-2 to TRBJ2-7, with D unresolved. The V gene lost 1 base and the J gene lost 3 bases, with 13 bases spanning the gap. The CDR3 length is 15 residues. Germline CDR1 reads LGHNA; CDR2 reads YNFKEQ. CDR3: CASSQASVTNYEQYF. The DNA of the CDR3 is TGTGCCAGCAGCCAAGCGTCAGTCACCAACTACGAGCAGTACTTC.

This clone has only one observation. The CDR3 nucleotides are TGTGCCAGCAGCGTATCGGGACAGGGGGGTCAGCCCCAGCATTTT. This codes for CASSVSGQGGQPQHF. The rearrangement links TRBV9 to TRBJ1-5, with TRBD1 identical over 11 bases. The ends lost 1 base at V and 6 bases at J; junction bases unmatched: 3. CDR1 SGDLS and CDR2 YYNGEE come from the germline V gene. The CDR3 has 15 residues.

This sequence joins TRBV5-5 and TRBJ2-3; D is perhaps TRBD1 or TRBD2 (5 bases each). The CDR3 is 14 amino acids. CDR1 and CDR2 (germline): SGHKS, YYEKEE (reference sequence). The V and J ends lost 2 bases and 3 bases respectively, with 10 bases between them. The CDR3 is CASSFGGSTDTQYF. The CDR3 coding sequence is TGTGCCAGCAGCTTTGGGGGATCTACAGATACGCAGTATTTT.

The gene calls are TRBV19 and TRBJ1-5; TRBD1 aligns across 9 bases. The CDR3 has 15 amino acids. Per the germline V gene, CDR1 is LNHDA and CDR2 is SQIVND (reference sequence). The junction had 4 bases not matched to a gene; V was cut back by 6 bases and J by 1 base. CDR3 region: CASRQQGASNQPQHF. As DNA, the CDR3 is TGTGCCAGTAGACAACAGGGGGCAAGCAATCAGCCCCAGCATTTT.